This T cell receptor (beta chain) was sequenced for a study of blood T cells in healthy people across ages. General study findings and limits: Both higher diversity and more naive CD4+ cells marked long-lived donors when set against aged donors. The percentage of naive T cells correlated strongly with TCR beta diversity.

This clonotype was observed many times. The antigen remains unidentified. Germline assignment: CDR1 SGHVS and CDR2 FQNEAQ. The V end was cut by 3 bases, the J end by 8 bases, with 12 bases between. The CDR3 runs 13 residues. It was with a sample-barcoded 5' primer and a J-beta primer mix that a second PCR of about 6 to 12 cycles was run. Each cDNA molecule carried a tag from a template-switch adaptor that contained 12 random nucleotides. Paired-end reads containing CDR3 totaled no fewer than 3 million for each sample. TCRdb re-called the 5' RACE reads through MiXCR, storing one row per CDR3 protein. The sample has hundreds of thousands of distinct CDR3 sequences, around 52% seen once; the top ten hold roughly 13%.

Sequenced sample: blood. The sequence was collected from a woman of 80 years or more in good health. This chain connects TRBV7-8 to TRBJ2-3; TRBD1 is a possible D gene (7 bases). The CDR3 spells CASSFPGGGTQYF. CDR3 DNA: TGTGCCAGCAGCTTCCCAGGGGGAGGTACGCAGTATTTT.